This T cell receptor (beta chain) was recorded in a study of CD8 T cells in ankylosing spondylitis. TCRdb re-analysed the 5' RACE reads in MiXCR, keeping a single row per CDR3 protein. The table records 270,000 or so distinct CDR3 sequences, about 18% of them present only once. This clonotype was detected only a few times. Germline V lookup: CDR1 MGHRA, CDR2 YSYEKL. This CDR3 has 19 amino acids. V was trimmed by 3 bases and J by 1 base, leaving 24 bases between them. Sequences were obtained from blood, either unsorted or a sorted T cell fraction (not recorded which). J is TRBJ1-2 and V is TRBV4-1, with D possibly being TRBD1 (5 bases). This TCR derives from a male donor with ankylosing spondylitis or in good health (not recorded which). The CDR3 region has the DNA TGCGCCAGCAGCCAGCGGGTTCCGACGACAGCGATCCTTAACTATGGCTACACCTTC. As protein: CASSQRVPTTAILNYGYTF.